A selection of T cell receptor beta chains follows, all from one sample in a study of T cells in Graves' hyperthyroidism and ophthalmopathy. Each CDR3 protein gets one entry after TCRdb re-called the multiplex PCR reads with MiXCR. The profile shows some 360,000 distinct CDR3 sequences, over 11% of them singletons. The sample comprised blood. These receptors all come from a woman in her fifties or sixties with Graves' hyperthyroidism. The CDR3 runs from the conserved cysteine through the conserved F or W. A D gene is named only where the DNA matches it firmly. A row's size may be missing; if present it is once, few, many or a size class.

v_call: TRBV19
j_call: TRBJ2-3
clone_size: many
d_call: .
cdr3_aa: CASSGSTDTQYF
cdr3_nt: TGTGCCAGCAGCGGTAGCACAGATACGCAGTATTTT

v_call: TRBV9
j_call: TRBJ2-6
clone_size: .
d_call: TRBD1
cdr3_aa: CASSDGQGSKGANVLTF
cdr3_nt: TGTGCCAGCAGCGACGGACAGGGATCGAAAGGGGCCAACGTCCTGACTTTC

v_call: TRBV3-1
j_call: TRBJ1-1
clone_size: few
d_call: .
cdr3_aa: CASSPRIGQGRTEAFF
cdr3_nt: TGTGCCAGCAGCCCCCGCATAGGGCAGGGTAGAACTGAAGCTTTCTTT

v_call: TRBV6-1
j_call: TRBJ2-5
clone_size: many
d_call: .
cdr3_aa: CASSFPSRPETQYF
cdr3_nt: TGTGCCAGCAGTTTTCCATCCCGTCCAGAGACCCAGTACTTC

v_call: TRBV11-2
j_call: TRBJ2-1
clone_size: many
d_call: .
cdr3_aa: CASSFERTEFF
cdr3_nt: TGTGCCAGCAGCTTCGAGCGGACTGAGTTCTTC

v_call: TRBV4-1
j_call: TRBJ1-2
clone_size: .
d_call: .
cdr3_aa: CASSQPESNYGYTF
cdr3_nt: TGCGCCAGCAGCCAACCCGAATCGAACTATGGCTACACCTTC

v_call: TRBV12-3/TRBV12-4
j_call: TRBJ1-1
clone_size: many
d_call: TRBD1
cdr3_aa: CASMSQGGTEAFF
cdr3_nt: TGTGCCAGCATGTCCCAGGGGGGGACTGAAGCTTTCTTT

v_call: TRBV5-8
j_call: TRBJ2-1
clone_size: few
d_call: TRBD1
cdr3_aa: CASSQESRGISSYNEQFF
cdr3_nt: TGCGCCAGCAGCCAAGAGAGCAGGGGGATTAGCTCCTACAATGAGCAGTTCTTC

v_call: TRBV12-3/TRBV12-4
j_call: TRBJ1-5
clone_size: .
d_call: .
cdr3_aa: CASRPQGLGNQPQHF
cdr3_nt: TGTGCCAGCAGGCCGCAGGGACTCGGCAATCAGCCCCAGCATTTT

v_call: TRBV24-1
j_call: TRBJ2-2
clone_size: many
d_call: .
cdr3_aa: CATSSMDISNTGELFF
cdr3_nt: TGTGCCACCAGTAGTATGGACATCTCAAACACCGGGGAGCTGTTTTTT

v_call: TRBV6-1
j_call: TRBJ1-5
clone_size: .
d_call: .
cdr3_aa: CASKPTDDQPQHF
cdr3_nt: TGTGCCAGCAAGCCAACGGATGATCAGCCCCAGCATTTT

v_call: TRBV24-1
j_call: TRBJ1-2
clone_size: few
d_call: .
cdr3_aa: CATSDLTSDGYTF
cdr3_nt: TGTGCCACCAGTGATTTGACATCGGATGGCTACACCTTC

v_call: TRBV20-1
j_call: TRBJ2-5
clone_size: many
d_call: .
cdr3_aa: CSAMGGFSAIQETQYF
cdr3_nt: TGCAGTGCCATGGGCGGGTTTAGCGCGATACAAGAGACCCAGTACTTC

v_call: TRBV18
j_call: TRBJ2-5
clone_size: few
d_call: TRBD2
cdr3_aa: CASSPGPAGAETQYF
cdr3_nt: TGTGCCAGCTCACCAGGTCCAGCGGGGGCAGAGACCCAGTACTTC

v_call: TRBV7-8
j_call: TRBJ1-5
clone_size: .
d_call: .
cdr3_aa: CASSLEEGYSNQPQHF
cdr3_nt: TGTGCCAGCAGCTTAGAGGAGGGATATAGCAATCAGCCCCAGCATTTT

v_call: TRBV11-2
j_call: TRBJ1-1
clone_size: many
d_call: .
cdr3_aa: CASSLGFNTEAFF
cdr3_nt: TGTGCCAGCAGCTTAGGTTTTAACACTGAAGCTTTCTTT

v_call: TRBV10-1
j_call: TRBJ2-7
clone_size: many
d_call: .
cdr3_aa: CASSESRGSHYEQYF
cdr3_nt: TGCGCCAGCAGTGAGTCGAGGGGGTCCCACTACGAGCAGTACTTC

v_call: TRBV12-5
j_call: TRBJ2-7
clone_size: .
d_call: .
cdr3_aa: CASGLVTAEIPYEQYF
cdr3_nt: TGTGCTAGTGGTTTGGTAACCGCCGAGATACCCTACGAGCAGTACTTC

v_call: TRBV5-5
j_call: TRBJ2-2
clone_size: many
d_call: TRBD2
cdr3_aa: CASSRLAGAGELFF
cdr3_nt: TGTGCCAGCAGCCGACTAGCGGGAGCCGGGGAGCTGTTTTTT

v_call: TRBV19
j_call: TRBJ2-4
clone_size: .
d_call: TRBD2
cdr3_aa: CATAGETAKNIQYF
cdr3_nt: TGTGCCACTGCGGGAGAGACAGCCAAAAACATTCAGTACTTC

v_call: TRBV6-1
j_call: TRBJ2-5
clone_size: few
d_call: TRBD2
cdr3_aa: CANRGGSSGETQYF
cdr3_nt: TGTGCCAACCGGGGAGGGTCCTCCGGAGAGACCCAGTACTTC

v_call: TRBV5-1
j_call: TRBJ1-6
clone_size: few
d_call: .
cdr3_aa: CASSLESYNSPLHF
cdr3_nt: TGCGCCAGCAGCTTGGAGTCCTATAATTCACCCCTCCACTTT

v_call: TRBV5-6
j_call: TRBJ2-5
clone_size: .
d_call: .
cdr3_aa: CASSFRSQETQYF
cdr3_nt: TGTGCCAGCAGCTTTCGCAGCCAAGAGACCCAGTACTTC

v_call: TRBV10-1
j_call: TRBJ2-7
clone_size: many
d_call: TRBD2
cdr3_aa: CASSEMASGSYEQYF
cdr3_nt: TGCGCCAGCAGTGAGATGGCTAGCGGGAGCTACGAGCAGTACTTC

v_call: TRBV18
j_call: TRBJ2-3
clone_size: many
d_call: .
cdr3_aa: CASSPPGILVGTQYF
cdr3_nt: TGTGCCAGCTCACCACCGGGAATCCTAGTGGGTACGCAGTATTTT

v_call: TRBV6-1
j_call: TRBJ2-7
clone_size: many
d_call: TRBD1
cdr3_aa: CASSVTGENYEQYF
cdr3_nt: TGTGCCAGCAGCGTAACAGGGGAGAATTACGAGCAGTACTTC

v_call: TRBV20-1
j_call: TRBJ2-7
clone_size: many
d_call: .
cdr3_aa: CSARDGERLYEQYF
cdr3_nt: TGCAGTGCTAGAGATGGGGAAAGGCTCTACGAGCAGTACTTC

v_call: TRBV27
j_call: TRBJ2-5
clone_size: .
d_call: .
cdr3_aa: CASSSAETQETQYF
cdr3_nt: TGTGCCAGCAGTTCTGCGGAAACGCAAGAGACCCAGTACTTC

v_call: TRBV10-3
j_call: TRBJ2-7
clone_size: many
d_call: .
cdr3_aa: CAISGTEGTYEQYF
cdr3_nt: TGTGCCATCAGTGGGACAGAAGGAACCTACGAGCAGTACTTC

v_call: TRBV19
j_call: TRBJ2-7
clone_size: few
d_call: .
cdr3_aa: CASSRTPPTYEQYF
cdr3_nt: TGTGCCAGTAGTAGGACACCCCCGACCTACGAGCAGTACTTC

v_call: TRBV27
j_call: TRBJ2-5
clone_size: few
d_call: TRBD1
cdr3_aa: CASSGTGGQYF
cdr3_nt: TGTGCCAGCAGTGGGACAGGGGGTCAGTACTTC

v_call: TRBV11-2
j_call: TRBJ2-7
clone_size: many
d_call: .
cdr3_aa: CASSLVLGSHEQYF
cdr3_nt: TGTGCCAGCAGCTTAGTGTTGGGGTCCCACGAGCAGTACTTC

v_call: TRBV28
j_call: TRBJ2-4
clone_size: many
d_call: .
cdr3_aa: CASRGMTGTIAKNIQYF
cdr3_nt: TGTGCCAGCAGGGGGATGACCGGGACAATAGCCAAAAACATTCAGTACTTC

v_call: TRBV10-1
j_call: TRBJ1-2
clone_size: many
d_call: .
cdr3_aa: CASSDGSGYTF
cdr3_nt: TGCGCCAGCAGTGATGGCTCTGGCTACACCTTC

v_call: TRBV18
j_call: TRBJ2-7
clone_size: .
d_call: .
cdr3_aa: CASSPKRDEQYF
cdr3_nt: TGTGCCAGCTCACCCAAGCGGGACGAGCAGTACTTC

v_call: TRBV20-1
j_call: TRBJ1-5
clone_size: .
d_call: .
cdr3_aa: CSAEGDSNQPQHF
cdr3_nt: TGCAGTGCCGAGGGCGACAGCAATCAGCCCCAGCATTTT

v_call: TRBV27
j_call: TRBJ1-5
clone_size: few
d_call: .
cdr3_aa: CASSLERNGNQPQHF
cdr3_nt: TGTGCCAGCAGTTTAGAGCGGAACGGAAATCAGCCCCAGCATTTT

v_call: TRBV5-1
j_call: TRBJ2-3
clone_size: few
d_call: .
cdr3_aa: CASSPMDLTDTQYF
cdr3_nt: TGCGCCAGCAGCCCGATGGACCTCACAGATACGCAGTATTTT

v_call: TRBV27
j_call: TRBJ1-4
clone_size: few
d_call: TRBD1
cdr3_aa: CASSPRDRGTTNEKLFF
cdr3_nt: TGTGCCAGCAGTCCCCGGGACAGGGGAACGACTAATGAAAAACTGTTTTTT

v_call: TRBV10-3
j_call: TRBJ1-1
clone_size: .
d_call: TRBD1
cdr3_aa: CAIRKGQGGTEAFF
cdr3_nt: TGTGCCATCAGGAAGGGACAGGGGGGAACTGAAGCTTTCTTT

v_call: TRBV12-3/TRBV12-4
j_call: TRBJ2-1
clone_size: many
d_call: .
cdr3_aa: CASSLALTGYNEQFF
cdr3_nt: TGTGCCAGCAGTTTAGCATTGACAGGTTACAATGAGCAGTTCTTC